Listed below are T cell receptor beta chains from one sample, sequenced in a study of shared clonotypes between healthy human individuals. The repertoire was sequenced with immunoSEQ multiplex PCR; TCRdb's copy has only in-frame clones and lacks some. Here the sample spans 1.5 million to 2.5 million clones, around 96% being singletons. The sample comprised naive CD8+ T cells sorted from blood. The source of these receptors is a young man in good health. Both conserved end residues are part of each CDR3. The order of the fields is J gene, V gene, D gene, clone size, CDR3 protein, CDR3 DNA. The D gene is left open where the match is weak. Expanded clones get a size class; other rows say once, few or many, or leave the size out.

>TRBJ2-5|TRBV10-3|.|.
CAISSGDWETQYF
TGTGCCATCAGCTCAGGGGACTGGGAGACCCAGTACTTC
>TRBJ1-6|TRBV7-9|.|.
CASSSVWPDSPLHF
TGTGCCAGCAGCTCGGTTTGGCCGGATTCACCCCTCCACTTT
>TRBJ2-7|TRBV4-2|.|.
CASSQESALVEQYF
TGTGCCAGCAGCCAAGAATCCGCCCTCGTCGAGCAGTACTTC
>TRBJ2-2|TRBV5-6|.|once
CASSLTGAGELFF
TGTGCCAGCAGCTTAACAGGCGCCGGGGAGCTGTTTTTT
>TRBJ1-2|TRBV9|TRBD1|.
CASSSGDSFYGYTF
TGTGCCAGCAGCTCCGGGGACAGCTTCTATGGCTACACCTTC
>TRBJ2-2|TRBV7-9|TRBD2|.
CASSLGLAGDVTGELFF
TGTGCCAGCAGCCTAGGACTAGCGGGAGATGTCACCGGGGAGCTGTTTTTT
>TRBJ1-5|TRBV5-1|.|.
CASSFQGPPQPQHF
TGCGCCAGCAGCTTCCAGGGGCCCCCTCAGCCCCAGCATTTT
>TRBJ2-5|TRBV6-1|.|.
CASSEAQGWETQYF
TGTGCCAGCAGTGAAGCTCAGGGGTGGGAGACCCAGTACTTC
>TRBJ2-1|TRBV10-1|.|.
CASSEDTTSYNEQFF
TGCGCCAGCAGTGAGGACACTACATCCTACAATGAGCAGTTCTTC
>TRBJ1-2|TRBV10-2|.|once
CASSERGPTYGYTF
TGCGCCAGCAGTGAAAGGGGCCCGACTTATGGCTACACCTTC
>TRBJ2-1|TRBV27|TRBD2|.
CASSLSSLAGNLVDEQFF
TGTGCCAGCAGTTTATCGTCGCTAGCGGGGAATTTGGTCGATGAGCAGTTCTTC
>TRBJ1-2|TRBV28|.|.
CASSFRDTPNYGYTF
TGTGCCAGCAGTTTTAGAGACACGCCTAACTATGGCTACACCTTC
>TRBJ2-1|TRBV14|TRBD2|.
CASSLINGGEQFF
TGTGCCAGCAGCCTAATAAACGGGGGGGAGCAGTTCTTC
>TRBJ1-1|TRBV28|.|.
CASSRQQGYTEAFF
TGTGCCAGCAGTCGCCAACAGGGATACACTGAAGCTTTCTTT
>TRBJ1-1|TRBV11-2|TRBD1|.
CASSPGGNTEAFF
TGTGCCAGCAGCCCAGGGGGGAACACTGAAGCTTTCTTT
>TRBJ2-1|TRBV6-5|.|.
CASSSLSNEQFF
TGTGCCAGCAGTTCGCTATCCAATGAGCAGTTCTTC
>TRBJ1-2|TRBV7-9|.|.
CASTTDRNPDGYTF
TGTGCCAGCACCACAGACAGGAACCCCGATGGCTACACCTTC
>TRBJ2-1|TRBV28|.|.
CASSLSPQIASNEQFF
TGTGCCAGCAGTTTATCACCCCAGATAGCGAGCAATGAGCAGTTCTTC
>TRBJ2-1|TRBV9|TRBD2|.
CASSVVGTSAYNEQFF
TGTGCCAGCAGCGTCGTCGGGACTAGCGCATACAATGAGCAGTTCTTC
>TRBJ2-7|TRBV27|.|.
CASSLQGSYEQYF
TGTGCCAGCAGCCTTCAGGGTAGCTACGAGCAGTACTTC
>TRBJ2-3|TRBV6-5|.|.
CASSYAQGGGWDTQYF
TGTGCCAGCAGTTACGCCCAGGGAGGGGGTTGGGATACGCAGTATTTT
>TRBJ2-7|TRBV27|TRBD2|.
CASSPQWGGEQYF
TGTGCCAGCAGCCCTCAGTGGGGGGGGGAGCAGTACTTC
>TRBJ1-6|TRBV5-6|.|.
CASSPGPNSPLHF
TGTGCCAGCAGCCCTGGACCGAATTCACCCCTCCACTTT
>TRBJ1-6|TRBV19|.|once
CASSSQHGGWNSPLHF
TGTGCCAGTAGTAGTCAACACGGGGGCTGGAATTCACCCCTCCACTTT
>TRBJ2-3|TRBV4-1|TRBD2|.
CASSQDAQRGVTDTQYF
TGCGCCAGCAGCCAAGATGCCCAGCGGGGGGTCACAGATACGCAGTATTTT
>TRBJ2-4|TRBV10-3|.|.
CAISESGRVQNIQYF
TGTGCCATCAGTGAGTCCGGTAGGGTCCAAAACATTCAGTACTTC
>TRBJ1-2|TRBV2|TRBD1|.
CASRQYGTGGGGYTF
TGTGCCAGCAGGCAGTACGGGACAGGGGGCGGTGGCTACACCTTC
>TRBJ2-7|TRBV19|.|.
CASSIAAGPDYEQYF
TGTGCCAGTAGTATAGCGGCGGGACCAGACTACGAGCAGTACTTC
>TRBJ2-7|TRBV9|.|.
CASSVGGSAYEQYF
TGTGCCAGCAGCGTAGGTGGTTCTGCCTACGAGCAGTACTTC
>TRBJ1-3|TRBV15|.|.
CATSTGGSGNTIYF
TGTGCCACCAGCACGGGGGGCTCTGGAAACACCATATATTTT
>TRBJ2-5|TRBV7-7|TRBD2|.
CASSALQLAGQETQYF
TGTGCTAGCAGCGCATTACAACTAGCGGGGCAAGAGACCCAGTACTTC
>TRBJ1-2|TRBV6-5|.|.
CASSYSFGDANYGYTF
TGTGCCAGCAGTTACTCGTTCGGGGACGCTAACTATGGCTACACCTTC
>TRBJ2-7|TRBV28|.|.
CASSLEAGVGYEQYF
TGTGCCAGCAGTTTAGAGGCAGGGGTGGGGTACGAGCAGTACTTC
>TRBJ1-2|TRBV27|TRBD1|.
CASSEWGQNLYGYTF
TGTGCCAGCAGTGAATGGGGACAGAACTTGTATGGCTACACCTTC
>TRBJ2-7|TRBV13|TRBD1|.
CASSLGRGREQYF
TGTGCCAGCAGCTTAGGCAGGGGGCGGGAGCAGTACTTC
>TRBJ1-1|TRBV28|.|.
CASSQQMNTEAFF
TGTGCCAGCAGCCAACAGATGAACACTGAAGCTTTCTTT
>TRBJ2-7|TRBV6-1|TRBD2|.
CASSLSLAGVNEQYF
TGTGCCAGCAGTTTATCACTAGCGGGGGTTAACGAGCAGTACTTC
>TRBJ2-1|TRBV7-2|TRBD2|.
CASSALAGSSYNEQFF
TGTGCCAGCAGCGCACTAGCGGGGAGCTCCTACAATGAGCAGTTCTTC
>TRBJ2-2|TRBV28|TRBD1|.
CASSQDRGLGGELFF
TGTGCCAGCAGCCAAGACAGGGGCTTGGGCGGGGAGCTGTTTTTT
>TRBJ2-5|TRBV12-5|TRBD2|.
CASGSSGRETQYF
TGTGCTAGTGGTTCTAGCGGGAGAGAGACCCAGTACTTC
>TRBJ1-1|TRBV2|.|.
CASSLQGKGTEAFF
TGTGCCAGCAGCCTACAGGGTAAAGGGACTGAAGCTTTCTTT
>TRBJ2-7|TRBV5-4|.|.
CASSLGVLPSEQYF
TGTGCCAGCAGCTTGGGAGTCCTTCCCAGCGAGCAGTACTTC
>TRBJ2-1|TRBV7-8|TRBD1|.
CASSFPGQGVIEQFF
TGTGCCAGCAGCTTCCCGGGACAGGGGGTGATTGAGCAGTTCTTC
>TRBJ2-1|TRBV6-1|TRBD2|.
CATSSGYNEQFF
TGTGCCACATCTAGCGGATACAATGAGCAGTTCTTC
>TRBJ2-2|TRBV11-3|.|.
CASSPRTHTGELFF
TGTGCCAGCAGCCCAAGGACCCACACCGGGGAGCTGTTTTTT
>TRBJ2-1|TRBV10-1|TRBD2|once
CASSPRLASGEQFF
TGCGCCAGCAGCCCTAGACTAGCTAGTGGTGAGCAGTTCTTC
>TRBJ2-3|TRBV6-5|TRBD2|.
CASSSGLASTDTQYF
TGTGCCAGCAGTTCCGGACTAGCAAGCACAGATACGCAGTATTTT
>TRBJ1-1|TRBV7-9|.|.
CASSLALSTEAFF
TGTGCCAGCAGCTTAGCCCTTAGCACTGAAGCTTTCTTT
>TRBJ2-7|TRBV10-3|.|.
CAISEDGSYEQYF
TGTGCCATCAGTGAAGATGGATCCTACGAGCAGTACTTC
>TRBJ1-1|TRBV27|.|.
CASSLSVRGAEAFF
TGTGCCAGCAGTTTATCGGTTAGGGGCGCTGAAGCTTTCTTT